The 7 T cell receptor beta chains below were found in one sample sequenced in a study of response to subunit inactivated influenza vaccine. TCRdb reprocessed the RT-PCR reads via MiXCR and lists one record per CDR3 protein. Of hundreds of thousands of distinct CDR3 sequences listed, 13% to 15% were seen once; the top ten hold about 7.4%. The starting material was PBMCs from blood, obtained 14 to 15 days before vaccination. The source of these receptors is a man between 45 and 60 years old who received an inactivated influenza vaccine.

At least ten counts were recorded for this clonotype. CDR3 protein: CASSLGPSSGFIFHTDTQYF. Here the CDR3 DNA reads TGTGCCAGCAGTTTGGGGCCCTCATCAGGATTCATATTTCACACAGATACGCAGTATTTT. This chain connects TRBV12-3 or TRBV12-4 to TRBJ2-3, with D perhaps matching TRBD1 (5 bases). The CDR3 runs 20 residues. V was cut by 3 bases and J by 2 bases, with 27 bases left in between.

There are a few counts of this clonotype. The gene calls are TRBV7-2 and TRBJ2-7; 7 bases match TRBD2. Germline CDR1 and CDR2: SGHTA and FQGNSA. J gave up 2 bases and V 5 bases, and 9 bases lay outside the gene matches. CDR3 length: 15 residues. CDR3 coding DNA: TGTGCCAGCAGCCCCACCCCGGGGGGAGCCTACGAGCAGTACTTC. This codes for CASSPTPGGAYEQYF.

With respect to this clonotype: Germline is not matched at one junction end, which may reflect a read error. The chain uses TRBV12-3 or TRBV12-4 and TRBJ2-7; 11 positions match TRBD2. There are 16 residues in the CDR3. The CDR3 protein is CASTLAYSGGAYEQYF. Here the CDR3 DNA reads TGTGCCAGCACTTTAGCTTATAGCGGGGGGGCCTACGAGCAGTACTTC.

This clonotype has only a few counts. V and J are TRBV6-2 or TRBV6-3 and TRBJ2-1; the match to TRBD2 covers 14 bases. The V gene's germline CDR1 is MNHEY and CDR2 SVGEGT. Trimming took 6 bases from V and 8 from J; bases not matched to a gene: 9. CDR3 size: 16 residues. CDR3 DNA: TGTGCCAGCAGCCCCGGGACTAGCGGGAGTTTGGATGAGCAGTTCTTC. Its protein product is CASSPGTSGSLDEQFF.

The genes are TRBV7-7 and TRBJ2-1, with TRBD2 as a possible D gene (5 bases). This CDR3 has 14 residues. V shed 1 base and J shed 7 bases, with 11 bases lying between them. CDR1 is SSHAT, CDR2 FNYEAQ, per germline (reference sequence). In DNA, the CDR3 is TGTGCCAGCAGCTTAGGGGCCGAGGGTAATGAGCAGTTCTTC. Its translation: CASSLGAEGNEQFF. The complete variable domain, with remaining parts taken from reference TRBV7-7 and TRBJ2-1, reads GAGVSQSPRYKVTKRGQDVTLRCDPISSHATLYWYQQALGQGPEFLTYFNYEAQPDKSGLPSDRFSAERPEGSISTLTIQRTEQRDSAMYRCASSLGAEGNEQFFGPGTRLTVL.

V usage is TRBV6-1 and J usage is TRBJ1-6; TRBD1 is a possible D gene (6 bases). The V end lost 5 bases, the J end lost 9 bases, and 11 bases lay between the germline ends. The CDR3 loop spans 13 amino acids. CDR1 is MNHNS, CDR2 SASEGT, per germline. The chain's CDR3 is CASSLQGISPLHF. As DNA, the CDR3 is TGTGCCAGCAGTCTCCAGGGGATTTCACCCCTCCACTTT.

This clonotype was observed a few times. The CDR3 is CASSLDQGLPDEQYF. The CDR3 coding sequence is TGCGCCAGCAGCTTGGATCAGGGATTACCGGACGAGCAGTACTTC. This chain uses TRBV5-1 with TRBJ2-7; TRBD1 might be the D (5 bases). The CDR3 runs 15 residues. V lost 0 bases and J 5 bases, leaving 15 bases between the germline ends. The germline CDR1 and CDR2 sequences are SGHRS and YFSETQ.